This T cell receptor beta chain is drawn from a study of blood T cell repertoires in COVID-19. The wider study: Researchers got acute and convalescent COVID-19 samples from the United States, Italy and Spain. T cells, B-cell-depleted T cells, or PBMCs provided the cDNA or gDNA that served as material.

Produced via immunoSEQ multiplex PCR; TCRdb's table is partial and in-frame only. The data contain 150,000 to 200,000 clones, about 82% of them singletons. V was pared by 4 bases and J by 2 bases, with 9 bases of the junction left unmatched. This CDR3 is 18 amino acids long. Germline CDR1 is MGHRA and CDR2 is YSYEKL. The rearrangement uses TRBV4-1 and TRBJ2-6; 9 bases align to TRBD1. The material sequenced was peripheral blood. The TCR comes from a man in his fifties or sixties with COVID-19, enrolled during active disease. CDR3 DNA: TGCGCCAGCAGCCGAGGGACAGGGAGATCCCCTGGGGCCAACGTCCTGACTTTC. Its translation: CASSRGTGRSPGANVLTF.